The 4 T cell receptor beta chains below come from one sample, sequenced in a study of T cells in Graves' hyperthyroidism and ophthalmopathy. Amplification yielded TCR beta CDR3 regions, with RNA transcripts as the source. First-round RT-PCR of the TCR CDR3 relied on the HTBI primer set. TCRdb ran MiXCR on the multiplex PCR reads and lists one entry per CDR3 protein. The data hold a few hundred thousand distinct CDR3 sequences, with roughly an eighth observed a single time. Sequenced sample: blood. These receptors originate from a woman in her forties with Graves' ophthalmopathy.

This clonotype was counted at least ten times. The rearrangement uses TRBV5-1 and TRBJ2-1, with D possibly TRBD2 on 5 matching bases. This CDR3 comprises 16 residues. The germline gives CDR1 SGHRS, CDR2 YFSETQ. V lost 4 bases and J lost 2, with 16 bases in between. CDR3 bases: TGCGCCAGCAGCCCTCGAAGGAGGACGGCCTACAATGAGCAGTTCTTC. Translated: CASSPRRRTAYNEQFF.

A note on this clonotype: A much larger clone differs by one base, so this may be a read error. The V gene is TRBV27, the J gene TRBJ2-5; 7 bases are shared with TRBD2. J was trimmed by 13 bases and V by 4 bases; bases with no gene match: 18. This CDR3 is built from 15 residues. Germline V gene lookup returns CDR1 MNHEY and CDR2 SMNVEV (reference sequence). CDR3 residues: CASSSCVRAGSSLYF. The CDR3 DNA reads TGTGCCAGCAGTTCCTGCGTGAGAGCGGGGTCATCCTTGTACTTC.

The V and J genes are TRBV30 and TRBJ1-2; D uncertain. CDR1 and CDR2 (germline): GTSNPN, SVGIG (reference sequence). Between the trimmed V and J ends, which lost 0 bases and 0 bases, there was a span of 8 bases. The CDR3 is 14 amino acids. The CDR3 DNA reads TGTGCCTGGAGTGTACTTTCTACTAACTATGGCTACACCTTC. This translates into CAWSVLSTNYGYTF.

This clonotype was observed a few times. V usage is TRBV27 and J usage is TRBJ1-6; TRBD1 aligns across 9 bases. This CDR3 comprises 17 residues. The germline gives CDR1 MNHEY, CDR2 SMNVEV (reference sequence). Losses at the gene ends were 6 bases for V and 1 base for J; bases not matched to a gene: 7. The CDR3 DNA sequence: TGTGCCAGCAGCCTAAGACAGGGGGGATCCTATAATTCACCCCTCCACTTT. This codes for CASSLRQGGSYNSPLHF.